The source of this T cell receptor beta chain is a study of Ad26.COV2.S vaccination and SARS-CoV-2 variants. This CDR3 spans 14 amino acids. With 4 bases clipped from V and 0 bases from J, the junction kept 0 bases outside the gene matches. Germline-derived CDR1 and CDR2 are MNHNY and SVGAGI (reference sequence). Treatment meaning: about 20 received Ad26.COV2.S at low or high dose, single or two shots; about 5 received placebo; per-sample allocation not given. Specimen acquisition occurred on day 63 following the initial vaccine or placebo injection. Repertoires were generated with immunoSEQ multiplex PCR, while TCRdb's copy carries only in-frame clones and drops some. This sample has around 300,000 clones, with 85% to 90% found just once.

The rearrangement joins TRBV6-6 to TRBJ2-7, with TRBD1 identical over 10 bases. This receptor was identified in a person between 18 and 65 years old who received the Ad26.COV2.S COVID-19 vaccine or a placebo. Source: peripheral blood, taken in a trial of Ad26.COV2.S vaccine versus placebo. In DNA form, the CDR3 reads TGTGCCAGCAGTTGGACAGGGGGCTCCTACGAGCAGTACTTC. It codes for CASSWTGGSYEQYF.